The 31 T cell receptor beta chains below come from one sample, sequenced in a study of shared clonotypes between healthy human individuals. Clones were read by immunoSEQ multiplex PCR, and TCRdb kept only the in-frame ones, dropping some. Among 2 million to 3 million clones listed, 90% to 95% were seen once. Sequencing was done on a sample of naive CD4+ T cells sorted from blood. Subset defined: CD45RA+ positively selected. The receptors shown here come from a man aged 18 to 29 in good health.

The V and J genes are TRBV18 and TRBJ2-1, with D possibly being TRBD1 or TRBD2 (5 bases each). The ends were cut back, 0 bases at V and 7 bases at J, with 10 bases in the middle. This CDR3 contains 14 residues. The germline gives CDR1 KGHSH, CDR2 LQKENI. CDR3 nucleotide sequence: TGTGCCAGCTCACCACCGGGACGCGGTAATGAGCAGTTCTTC. This codes for CASSPPGRGNEQFF.

This chain connects TRBV6-6 to TRBJ2-3, with 7 nucleotides matching TRBD1. The germline CDR1 and CDR2 sequences are MNHNY and SVGAGI (reference sequence). The CDR3 runs to 15 residues. Trimming took 0 bases from V and 1 from J; bases not matched to a gene: 1. CDR3 residues: CASSYSGGGTDTQYF. The CDR3, as DNA: TGTGCCAGCAGTTACTCAGGGGGCGGCACAGATACGCAGTATTTT.

This clone was seen just once. The chain uses TRBV19 and TRBJ2-3, with 12 bases lining up with TRBD2. J gave up 5 bases and V 3 bases, and 9 bases lay outside the gene matches. Per germline, CDR1 LNHDA and CDR2 SQIVND (reference sequence). The CDR3 totals 17 residues. DNA for the CDR3: TGTGCCAGTAGTATCCGCTTGACTAGCGGGAGTCTAGATACGCAGTATTTT. This encodes CASSIRLTSGSLDTQYF. The full variable domain, completed using reference TRBV19 and TRBJ2-3, is DGGITQSPKYLFRKEGQNVTLSCEQNLNHDAMYWYRQDPGQGLRLIYYSQIVNDFQKGDIAEGYSVSREKKESFPLTVTSAQKNPTAFYLCASSIRLTSGSLDTQYFGPGTRLTVL.

About this clone: This CDR3 is also generated by other DNA sequences in the sample. The genes are TRBV29-1 and TRBJ2-3; D ambiguous. Germline V lookup: CDR1 SQVTM, CDR2 ANQGSEA. Deletions cut 3 bases from V and 6 bases from J, with 13 bases between. This CDR3 is 13 amino acids long. This CDR3 is CSVEGTLTDTQYF. CDR3 sequence (DNA): TGCAGCGTTGAGGGTACCCTCACGGATACGCAGTATTTT.

This clone was observed once. V and J are TRBV9 and TRBJ2-3; 9 bases line up with TRBD2. Germline trimming cut 5 bases from V and 5 bases from J; bases unmatched to any gene: 6. Germline-derived CDR1 and CDR2 are SGDLS and YYNGEE. The CDR3 is 14 residues long. The CDR3 sequence is CASRRGGLLDTQYF. DNA of the CDR3: TGTGCCAGCAGGCGGGGGGGCCTTTTAGATACGCAGTATTTT.

This chain joins TRBV4-3 and TRBJ2-7; TRBD2 is a possible D gene (6 bases). The V gene lost 0 bases and the J gene lost 0 bases, with 15 bases spanning the gap. Germline V gives CDR1 LGHNA, CDR2 YSLEER. The CDR3 covers 17 residues. The CDR3 loop reads CASSQEIPSASSYEQYF. The CDR3, as DNA: TGCGCCAGCAGCCAAGAGATACCTAGCGCCTCCTCCTACGAGCAGTACTTC.

The chain is built from TRBV5-1 and TRBJ2-2; 10 positions match TRBD1. Germline V gene lookup returns CDR1 SGHRS and CDR2 YFSETQ. The CDR3 loop spans 15 amino acids. V lost 3 bases to trimming and J lost 6 bases; unmatched junction nucleotides: 5. CDR3 sequence reads: CASSSGTGVAGELFF. In nucleotides, the CDR3 is TGCGCCAGCAGCTCCGGGACAGGGGTGGCCGGGGAGCTGTTTTTT.

The V gene is TRBV19, the J gene TRBJ2-7; possibly TRBD1 or TRBD2 for D (5 bases each). The germline gives CDR1 LNHDA, CDR2 SQIVND (reference sequence). The CDR3 is made up of 15 amino acids. The V gene lost 6 bases and the J gene lost 0 bases, with 15 bases spanning the gap. This CDR3 reads CASSPGRTFSYEQYF. The DNA for the CDR3 is TGTGCCAGTAGCCCGGGACGGACGTTCTCCTACGAGCAGTACTTC.

This rearrangement joins TRBV5-4 to TRBJ2-5; 8 bases are shared with TRBD2. V lost 5 bases to trimming and J lost 1 base; unmatched junction nucleotides: 10. CDR3 size: 16 residues. Germline CDR1 SGHNT, CDR2 YYREEE (reference sequence). For the CDR3, the DNA is TGTGCCAGCAGAAAAAACCGGGGGGGGCCCCAAGAGACCCAGTACTTC. It specifies CASRKNRGGPQETQYF.

Only one count was recorded for this clone. The V and J genes are TRBV2 and TRBJ2-1; 9 nucleotides agree with TRBD2. Trimming at V came to 6 bases and at J to 6 bases, leaving 6 bases not matched to a gene. This CDR3 is built from 14 residues. CDR1 is SNHLY, CDR2 FYNNEI, per germline. CDR3 residues: CASRGSGRPNEQFF. The CDR3 nucleotides are TGTGCCAGCAGGGGAAGCGGGAGGCCCAATGAGCAGTTCTTC.

This sequence joins TRBV29-1 and TRBJ2-5; 7 bases are shared with TRBD1. CDR3 length: 13 residues. The germline CDR1 and CDR2 sequences are SQVTM and ANQGSEA. V lost 5 bases to trimming and J lost 7 bases; unmatched junction nucleotides: 10. The CDR3 region has the DNA TGCAGCGTTATAACAGGGGACCCGGGGACCCAGTACTTC. Protein: CSVITGDPGTQYF.

The chain recombines TRBV6-6 with TRBJ2-2; 8 bases match TRBD1. Germline CDR1 reads MNHNY; CDR2 reads SVGAGI (reference sequence). The CDR3 contains 16 residues. Trimming cost V 5 bases and J 0 bases; bases outside gene matches: 5. CDR3 sequence: CASSQTGGTNTGELFF. CDR3 coding DNA: TGTGCCAGCAGTCAAACAGGGGGGACGAACACCGGGGAGCTGTTTTTT.

The J gene is TRBJ2-5, the V gene TRBV5-4; D perhaps matches TRBD2 (6 bases). CDR3 size: 13 residues. CDR1 and CDR2 from the germline V gene are SGHNT and YYREEE (reference sequence). The ends were cut back, 4 bases at V and 4 bases at J, with 11 bases in the middle. In DNA, the CDR3 is TGTGCCAGCAGCCGAGCGGGCCCAGAGACCCAGTACTTC. It encodes CASSRAGPETQYF.

The rearrangement joins TRBV18 to TRBJ1-1; tentatively, D is TRBD1 (5 bases). Germline values: CDR1 KGHSH, CDR2 LQKENI. The CDR3 sequence is 14 residues long. V lost 3 bases and J 6 bases, leaving 14 bases between the germline ends. The CDR3 DNA is TGTGCCAGCTCACCGGGCAGGGAGGGCCCTGAAGCTTTCTTT. The encoded protein is CASSPGREGPEAFF.

The V gene is TRBV18, the J gene TRBJ2-7; perhaps D is TRBD1 or TRBD2 (6 bases each). Between the trimmed V and J ends, which lost 4 bases and 3 bases, there was a span of 19 bases. The CDR3 is 16 amino acids. Germline V gene lookup returns CDR1 KGHSH and CDR2 LQKENI. The CDR3: CASSLTIVGGGYEQYF. The CDR3, as DNA: TGTGCCAGCTCACTAACTATCGTGGGGGGCGGCTACGAGCAGTACTTC.

This sequence joins TRBV9 and TRBJ2-3, with 10 bases that match TRBD2. Per the germline V gene, CDR1 is SGDLS and CDR2 is YYNGEE. CDR3 length equals 16 residues. Germline trimming cut 0 bases from V and 4 bases from J; bases unmatched to any gene: 5. The CDR3 is CASSVVASGSSDTQYF. CDR3 in DNA: TGTGCCAGCAGCGTAGTGGCTAGCGGGAGTTCAGATACGCAGTATTTT.

The gene calls are TRBV7-2 and TRBJ1-6; tentative D call: TRBD1 (5 bases). CDR3 length: 15 residues. Trimming left V 1 base short and J 6 bases short, with 10 bases between. The V gene's germline CDR1 is SGHTA and CDR2 FQGNSA. The CDR3 region is CASSLGRQTNSPLHF. The DNA for the CDR3 is TGTGCCAGCAGCTTAGGAAGACAGACTAATTCACCCCTCCACTTT.

The chain couples TRBV7-2 to TRBJ2-2, with TRBD2 matching over 8 bases. CDR3 size: 14 residues. Germline values: CDR1 SGHTA, CDR2 FQGNSA. The trim removed 4 bases at V and 7 bases at J, leaving 5 bases unmatched. The CDR3 loop is CASSSSGRDGELFF. CDR3 bases: TGTGCCAGCAGCTCCAGCGGGAGAGACGGGGAGCTGTTTTTT.

The chain joins TRBV11-3 to TRBJ2-3; weak D call: TRBD2 (6 bases). Trimming shortened V by 5 bases and J by 6 bases, and 12 bases separated the two germline ends. Germline V lookup: CDR1 SGHNT, CDR2 YENEEA. The CDR3 covers 13 residues. The CDR3 here is CASSRLGSDTQYF. CDR3 bases: TGTGCCAGCAGCCGACTAGGTTCGGATACGCAGTATTTT.

V usage is TRBV5-1 and J usage is TRBJ2-2; D is unclear. V was cut by 4 bases and J by 4 bases, with 8 bases left in between. CDR1 and CDR2 from the germline V gene are SGHRS and YFSETQ. This CDR3 is 13 amino acids long. The chain's CDR3 is CASSPTTTGELFF. Here the CDR3 DNA reads TGCGCCAGCAGCCCTACGACCACCGGGGAGCTGTTTTTT.

For the CDR3, the DNA is TGTGCCAGCAGCCAGTTGGAAGCGAACACTGAAGCTTTCTTT. It specifies CASSQLEANTEAFF. The chain couples TRBV6-1 to TRBJ1-1; D not certain. Germline loops: CDR1 MNHNS, CDR2 SASEGT. V was clipped by 6 bases and J by 1 base, with 12 bases between them. CDR3 length: 14 amino acids.

The CDR3 here is CASSLLAGVTDTQYF. The CDR3 bases are TGTGCCAGCAGTTTACTAGCGGGAGTGACAGATACGCAGTATTTT. This chain links TRBV6-4 with TRBJ2-3; 11 bases are shared with TRBD2. This CDR3 comprises 15 residues. Trimming removed 5 bases from V and 3 bases from J; junction bases left unmatched: 4. Germline CDR1 reads MRHNA; CDR2 reads SNTAGT.

The chain links TRBV4-1 to TRBJ2-2; tentatively, D is TRBD2 (5 bases). The germline V and J ends were trimmed by 3 bases and 5 bases, with 7 bases remaining between them. The CDR3 has 13 amino acids. The V gene's germline CDR1 is MGHRA and CDR2 YSYEKL. The CDR3 is CASSQVATGELFF. The DNA for the CDR3 is TGCGCCAGCAGCCAGGTAGCGACCGGGGAGCTGTTTTTT.

V is TRBV5-1 and J is TRBJ2-2; TRBD2 matches 7 bases. Germline V gene sequence: CDR1 SGHRS, CDR2 YFSETQ. The J segment lost 1 base and the V segment lost 2 bases, leaving 2 bases of the junction unmatched. The CDR3 totals 15 residues. The CDR3: CASSFAGENTGELFF. DNA of the CDR3: TGCGCCAGCAGCTTCGCGGGAGAGAACACCGGGGAGCTGTTTTTT.

The rearrangement uses TRBV28 and TRBJ1-1, with 10 bases identical to TRBD1. CDR3 length equals 14 residues. V gave up 7 bases and J gave up 7 bases; unmatched junction bases: 9. Germline CDR1 and CDR2: MDHEN and SYDVKM. The DNA of the CDR3 is TGTGCCAGCATAACCGGGACAGGGGTAGGTGAAGCTTTCTTT. Its protein product is CASITGTGVGEAFF.

The chain links TRBV18 to TRBJ1-4; D possibly corresponds to TRBD1 (6 bases). In germline, CDR1 is KGHSH, CDR2 LQKENI. Trimming took 2 bases from V and 6 from J, leaving 16 bases between them. CDR3 length: 16 amino acids. For the CDR3, the DNA is TGTGCCAGCTCACCAATGGCATCCAGGGGAGATGAAAAACTGTTTTTT. It encodes CASSPMASRGDEKLFF.

J is TRBJ2-5 and V is TRBV6-1; TRBD1 is a possible D gene (6 bases). The CDR3 is made up of 14 amino acids. CDR1 and CDR2 from the germline V gene are MNHNS and SASEGT. V shed 6 bases and J shed 5 bases, with 16 bases lying between them. CDR3 residues: CASSRGPTGETQYF. The CDR3 DNA reads as TGTGCCAGCAGCAGGGGACCGACGGGGGAGACCCAGTACTTC.

The chain joins TRBV6-5 to TRBJ1-2; maybe TRBD1 (5 bases). The V and J ends lost 2 bases and 6 bases respectively, with 7 bases between them. This CDR3 is built from 12 residues. Germline CDR1 reads MNHEY; CDR2 reads SVGAGI. DNA for the CDR3: TGTGCCAGCAGTTACGCAGGGAATGGCTACACCTTC. Its translation is CASSYAGNGYTF.

This chain links TRBV5-1 with TRBJ2-3; the D gene is possibly TRBD1 (6 bases). The germline CDR1 and CDR2 sequences are SGHRS and YFSETQ. V was clipped by 0 bases and J by 2 bases, with 13 bases between them. The CDR3 spans 16 residues. CDR3 amino acids: CASSLVAGDSTDTQYF. CDR3 nucleotides: TGCGCCAGCAGCTTGGTGGCAGGGGATTCCACAGATACGCAGTATTTT.

The chain couples TRBV5-4 to TRBJ2-3, with TRBD1 as a possible D gene (6 bases). Trimming cost V 1 base and J 3 bases, with 12 bases left between them. Germline V CDR1 and CDR2: SGHNT, YYREEE (reference sequence). The CDR3 is 15 residues long. CDR3 in amino acids: CASSLRLGATDTQYF. The DNA for the CDR3 is TGTGCCAGCAGCTTGAGATTGGGGGCGACAGATACGCAGTATTTT.

V usage is TRBV4-3 and J usage is TRBJ2-5, with 7 positions matching TRBD2. The CDR3 extends over 16 amino acids. The J segment lost 1 base and the V segment lost 0 bases, leaving 5 bases of the junction unmatched. Germline V CDR1 and CDR2: LGHNA, YSLEER. The CDR3 loop is CASSQDSGPFQETQYF. The CDR3, as DNA: TGCGCCAGCAGCCAAGATAGCGGGCCCTTCCAAGAGACCCAGTACTTC.